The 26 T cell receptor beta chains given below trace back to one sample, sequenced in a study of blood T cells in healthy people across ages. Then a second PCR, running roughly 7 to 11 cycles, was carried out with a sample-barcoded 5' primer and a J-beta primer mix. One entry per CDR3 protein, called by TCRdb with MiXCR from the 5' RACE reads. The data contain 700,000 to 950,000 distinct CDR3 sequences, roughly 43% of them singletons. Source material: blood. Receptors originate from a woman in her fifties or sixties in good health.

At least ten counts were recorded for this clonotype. CDR3 protein: CSVTQGAGEETQYF. In nucleotides, the CDR3 is TGCAGCGTTACCCAGGGGGCCGGGGAGGAGACCCAGTACTTC. The genes are TRBV29-1 and TRBJ2-5, with 8 bases that match TRBD1. Trimming took 5 bases from V and 5 from J; bases not matched to a gene: 10. The CDR3 covers 14 residues. Germline CDR1 SQVTM, CDR2 ANQGSEA.

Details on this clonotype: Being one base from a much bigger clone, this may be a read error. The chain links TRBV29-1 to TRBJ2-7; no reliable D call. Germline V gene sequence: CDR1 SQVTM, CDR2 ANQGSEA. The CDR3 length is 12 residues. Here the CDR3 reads CGVGPSSYEQYF. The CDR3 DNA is TGCGGCGTTGGTCCTTCATCCTACGAGCAGTACTTC.

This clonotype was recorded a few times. The CDR3 region is CSVETRQGNTEAFF. Here the CDR3 DNA reads TGCAGCGTTGAGACGCGACAGGGGAACACTGAAGCTTTCTTT. The chain joins TRBV29-1 to TRBJ1-1; 7 bases fit TRBD1. The germline V gene encodes CDR1 SQVTM and CDR2 ANQGSEA. The CDR3 loop spans 14 amino acids. V shed 3 bases, J shed 1 base, and the junction held 5 bases outside the gene matches.

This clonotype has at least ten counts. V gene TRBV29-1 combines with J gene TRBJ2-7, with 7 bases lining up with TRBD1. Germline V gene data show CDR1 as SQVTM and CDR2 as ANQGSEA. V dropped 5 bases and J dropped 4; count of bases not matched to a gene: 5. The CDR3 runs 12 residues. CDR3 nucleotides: TGCAGCGTTCAGTCAGGGGGATACGAGCAGTACTTC. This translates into CSVQSGGYEQYF.

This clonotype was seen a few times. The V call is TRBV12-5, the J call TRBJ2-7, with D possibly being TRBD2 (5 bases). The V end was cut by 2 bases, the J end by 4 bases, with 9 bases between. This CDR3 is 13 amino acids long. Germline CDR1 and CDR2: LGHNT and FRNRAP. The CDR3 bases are TGTGCTAGTGGTTTGCCTCGGGGTTACGAGCAGTACTTC. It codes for CASGLPRGYEQYF. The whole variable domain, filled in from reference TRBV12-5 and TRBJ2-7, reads DARVTQTPRHKVTEMGQEVTMRCQPILGHNTVFWYRQTMMQGLELLAYFRNRAPLDDSGMPKDRFSAEMPDATLATLKIQPSEPRDSAVYFCASGLPRGYEQYFGPGTRLTVT.

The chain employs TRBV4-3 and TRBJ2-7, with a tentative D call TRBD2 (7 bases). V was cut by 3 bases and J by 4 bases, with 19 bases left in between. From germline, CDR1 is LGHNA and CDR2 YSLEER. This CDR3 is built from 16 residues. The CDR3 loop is CASSHSYGGLGYEQYF. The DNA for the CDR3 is TGCGCCAGCAGCCACAGCTACGGGGGGCTCGGTTACGAGCAGTACTTC.

In DNA form, the CDR3 reads TGTGCCAGCAGCGGTACAGGGGGTGATCGCACCGGGGAGCTGTTTTTT. It is translated as CASSGTGGDRTGELFF. This chain connects TRBV7-3 to TRBJ2-2, with 8 bases that match TRBD1. V lost 5 bases and J lost 4; bases outside the gene matches: 9. Germline V lookup: CDR1 SGHTA, CDR2 FQGTGA. CDR3 length: 16 amino acids.

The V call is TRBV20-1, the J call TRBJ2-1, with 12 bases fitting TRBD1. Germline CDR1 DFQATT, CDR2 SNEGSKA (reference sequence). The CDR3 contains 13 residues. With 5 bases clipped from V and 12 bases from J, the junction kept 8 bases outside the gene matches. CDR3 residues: CSAPGTGGRGQFF. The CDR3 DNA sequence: TGCAGTGCTCCCGGGACAGGGGGCAGGGGGCAGTTCTTC.

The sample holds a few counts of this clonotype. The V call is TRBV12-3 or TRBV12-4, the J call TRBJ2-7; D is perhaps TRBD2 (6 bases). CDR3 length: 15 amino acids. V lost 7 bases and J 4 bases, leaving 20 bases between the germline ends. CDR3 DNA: TGTGCCAGCACCCCCTCGGGGGTAGGGTTGTACGAGCAGTACTTC. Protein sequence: CASTPSGVGLYEQYF.

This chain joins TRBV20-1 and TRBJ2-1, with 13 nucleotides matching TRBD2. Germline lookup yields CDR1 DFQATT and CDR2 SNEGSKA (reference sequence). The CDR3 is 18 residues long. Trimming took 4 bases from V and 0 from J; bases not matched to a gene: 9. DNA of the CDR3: TGCAGTGCTATTCCGGGACTAGCGGGGCTGAGCTCCTACAATGAGCAGTTCTTC. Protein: CSAIPGLAGLSSYNEQFF.

The CDR3 bases are TGCAGTGCTAGAGATTTCGGGGGGCCCTCCTACAATGAGCAGTTCTTC. Its translation: CSARDFGGPSYNEQFF. The chain employs TRBV20-1 and TRBJ2-1; D may be TRBD2 (7 bases). The V gene's germline CDR1 is DFQATT and CDR2 SNEGSKA (reference sequence). The CDR3 sequence is 16 residues long. The V gene lost 0 bases and the J gene lost 0 bases, with 12 bases spanning the gap.

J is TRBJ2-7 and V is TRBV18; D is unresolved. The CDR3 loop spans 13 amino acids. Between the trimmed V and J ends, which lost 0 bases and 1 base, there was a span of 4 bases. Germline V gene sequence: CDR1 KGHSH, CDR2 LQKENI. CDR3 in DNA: TGTGCCAGCTCACCACCGATGTCCTACGAGCAGTACTTC. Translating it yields CASSPPMSYEQYF.

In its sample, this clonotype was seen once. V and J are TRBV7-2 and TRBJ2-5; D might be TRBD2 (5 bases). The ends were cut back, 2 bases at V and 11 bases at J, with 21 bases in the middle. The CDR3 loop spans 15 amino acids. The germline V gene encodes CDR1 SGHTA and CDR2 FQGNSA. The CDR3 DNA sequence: TGTGCCAGCAGCTTACTATCGGACTTAGGCAATGAGCAGTACTTC. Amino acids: CASSLLSDLGNEQYF.

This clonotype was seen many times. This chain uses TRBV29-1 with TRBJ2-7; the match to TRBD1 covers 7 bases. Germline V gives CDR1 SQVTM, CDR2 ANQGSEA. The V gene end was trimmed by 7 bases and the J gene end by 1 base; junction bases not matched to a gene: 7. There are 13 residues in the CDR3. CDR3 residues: CSASSGGSYEQYF. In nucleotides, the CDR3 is TGCAGCGCCTCCTCAGGGGGATCCTACGAGCAGTACTTC.

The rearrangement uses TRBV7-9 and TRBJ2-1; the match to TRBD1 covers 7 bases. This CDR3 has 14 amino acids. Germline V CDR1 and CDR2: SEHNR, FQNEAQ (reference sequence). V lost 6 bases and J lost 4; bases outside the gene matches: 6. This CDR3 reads CASSLTGVYNEQFF. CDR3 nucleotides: TGTGCCAGCAGTCTTACAGGGGTTTACAATGAGCAGTTCTTC.

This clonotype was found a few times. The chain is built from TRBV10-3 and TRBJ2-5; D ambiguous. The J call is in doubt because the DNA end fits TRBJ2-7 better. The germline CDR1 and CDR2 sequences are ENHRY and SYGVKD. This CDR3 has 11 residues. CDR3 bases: TGTGCCATCAGTGAGTCGAACGAGCAGTACTTC. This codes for CAISESNEQYF.

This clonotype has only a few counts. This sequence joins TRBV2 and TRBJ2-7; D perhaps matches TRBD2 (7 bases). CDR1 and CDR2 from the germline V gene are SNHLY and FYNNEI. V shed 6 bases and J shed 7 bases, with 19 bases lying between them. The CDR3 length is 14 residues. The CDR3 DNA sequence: TGTGCCAGCAGGAGGGGGGGGAGCTACAATGAGCAGTACTTC. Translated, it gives CASRRGGSYNEQYF. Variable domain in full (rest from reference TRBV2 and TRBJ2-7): EPEVTQTPSHQVTQMGQEVILRCVPISNHLYFYWYRQILGQKVEFLVSFYNNEISEKSEIFDDQFSVERPDGSNFTLKIRSTKLEDSAMYFCASRRGGSYNEQYFGPGTRLTVT.

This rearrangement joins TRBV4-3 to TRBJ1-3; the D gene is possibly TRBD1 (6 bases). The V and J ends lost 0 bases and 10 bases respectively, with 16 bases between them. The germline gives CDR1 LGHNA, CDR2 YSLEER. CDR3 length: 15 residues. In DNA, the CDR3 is TGCGCCAGCAGCCAAGAAGGAACAGGGAAATATACCATATATTTT. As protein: CASSQEGTGKYTIYF.

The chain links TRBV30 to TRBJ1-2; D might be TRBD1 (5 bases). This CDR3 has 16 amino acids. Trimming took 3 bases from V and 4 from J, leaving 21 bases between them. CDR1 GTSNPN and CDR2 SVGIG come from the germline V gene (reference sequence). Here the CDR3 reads CAWRGPASPSTYGYTF. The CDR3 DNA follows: TGTGCCTGGAGGGGACCCGCTTCACCAAGCACCTATGGCTACACCTTC.

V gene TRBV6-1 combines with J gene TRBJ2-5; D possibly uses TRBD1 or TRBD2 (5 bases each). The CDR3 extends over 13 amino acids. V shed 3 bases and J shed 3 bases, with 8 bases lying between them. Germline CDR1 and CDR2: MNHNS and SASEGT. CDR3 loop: CASSEGVEETQYF. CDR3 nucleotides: TGTGCCAGCAGTGAGGGGGTCGAAGAGACCCAGTACTTC.

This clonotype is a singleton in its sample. The DNA of the CDR3 is TGTGCCAGTAGTCCCACAGAGCTCTCCTCTGGGGCCAACGTCCTGACTTTC. As protein: CASSPTELSSGANVLTF. The V gene is TRBV19, the J gene TRBJ2-6, with D uncertain. Germline V gene sequence: CDR1 LNHDA, CDR2 SQIVND (reference sequence). Between the trimmed V and J ends, which lost 5 bases and 0 bases, there was a span of 14 bases. CDR3 length: 17 amino acids. Complete variable domain (other parts from reference TRBV19 and TRBJ2-6): DGGITQSPKYLFRKEGQNVTLSCEQNLNHDAMYWYRQDPGQGLRLIYYSQIVNDFQKGDIAEGYSVSREKKESFPLTVTSAQKNPTAFYLCASSPTELSSGANVLTFGAGSRLTVL.

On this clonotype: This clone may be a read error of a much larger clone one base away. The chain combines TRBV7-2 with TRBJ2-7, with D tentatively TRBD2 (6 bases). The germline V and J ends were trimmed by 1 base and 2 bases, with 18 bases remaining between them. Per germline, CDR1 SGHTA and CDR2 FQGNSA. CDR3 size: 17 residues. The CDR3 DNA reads TGTGCCAGCAGCTTAGTGCTACGGCTAGCGAGAGCCTACGAGCAGTACTTC. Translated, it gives CASSLVLRLARAYEQYF. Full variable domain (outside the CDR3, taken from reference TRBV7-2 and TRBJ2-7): GAGVSQSPSNKVTEKGKDVELRCDPISGHTALYWYRQSLGQGLEFLIYFQGNSAPDKSGLPSDRFSAERTGGSVSTLTIQRTQQEDSAVYLCASSLVLRLARAYEQYFGPGTRLTVT.

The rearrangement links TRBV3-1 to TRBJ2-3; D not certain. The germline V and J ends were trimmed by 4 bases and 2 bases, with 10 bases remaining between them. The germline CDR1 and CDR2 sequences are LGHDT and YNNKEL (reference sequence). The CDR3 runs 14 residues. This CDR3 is CASSRGSTTDTQYF. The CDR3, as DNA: TGTGCCAGCAGCCGGGGTTCGACCACAGATACGCAGTATTTT.

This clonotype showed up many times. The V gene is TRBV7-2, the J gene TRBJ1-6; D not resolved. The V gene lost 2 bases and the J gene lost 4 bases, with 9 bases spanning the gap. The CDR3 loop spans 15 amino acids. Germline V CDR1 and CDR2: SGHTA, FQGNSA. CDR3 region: CASSLMLSYNSPLHF. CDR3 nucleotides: TGTGCCAGCAGCTTAATGTTGTCATATAATTCACCCCTCCACTTT.

CDR3 bases: TGCGCCAGCAGCTTGGTTTTGGATCTCCAAGAGACCCAGTACTTC. This codes for CASSLVLDLQETQYF. The rearrangement joins TRBV5-1 to TRBJ2-5; D not certain. The CDR3 covers 15 residues. Germline assignment: CDR1 SGHRS and CDR2 YFSETQ. The ends were cut back, 0 bases at V and 1 base at J, with 10 bases in the middle.

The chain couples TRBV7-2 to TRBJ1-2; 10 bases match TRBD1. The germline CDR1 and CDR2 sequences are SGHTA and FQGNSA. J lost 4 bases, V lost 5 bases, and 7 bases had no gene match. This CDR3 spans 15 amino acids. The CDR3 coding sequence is TGTGCCAGCAGCCCGGGGACAGGGGAATTCTATGGCTACACCTTC. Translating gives CASSPGTGEFYGYTF.